This T cell receptor (beta chain) was observed in a study of blood T cell repertoires in COVID-19. Turning to the study itself: Some COVID-19 samples were acute and others convalescent; all came from the United States, Italy and Spain.

This clone was picked up one time. The protocol was immunoSEQ multiplex PCR, while the TCRdb copy is restricted to in-frame clones and leaves out a portion. The sample lists approximately 150,000 clones; around 80% were seen once. The sequence was obtained from a woman aged 50 to 60 with acute or convalescent COVID-19. Input material: peripheral blood.

The CDR3 protein is CASSFSGGYEQYF. CDR3 coding DNA: TGTGCCAGCAGCTTTTCGGGAGGATACGAGCAGTACTTC. V and J are TRBV7-2 and TRBJ2-7, with 7 bases that match TRBD2. Germline trimming cut 3 bases from V and 4 bases from J; bases unmatched to any gene: 3. Germline V gives CDR1 SGHTA, CDR2 FQGNSA. This CDR3 comprises 13 residues.